These T cell receptor beta chains were read from a single sample in a study of blood T cell repertoires in COVID-19. Assay used: immunoSEQ multiplex PCR; TCRdb lists only in-frame clones, some missing. The sample holds fewer than 500,000 clones; more than 75% are singletons and the top ten take 0.95% to 1%. The sequencing input was PBMCs or T cells enriched from blood (not recorded which). These receptors all stem from a woman younger than 45 with acute COVID-19. CDR3s leave out the opening cysteine and the closing phenylalanine or tryptophan.

v_call	j_call	cdr3_length	cdr3_aa
TRBV6-5	TRBJ2-1	13	ASSRTGTANNEQF
TRBV30	TRBJ1-6	11	ACTPGYNSPLH
TRBV5-1	TRBJ2-1	13	ASSLEGVSYNEQF
TRBV7-9	TRBJ2-2	13	ASSFWASGTGELF
TRBV24-1	TRBJ2-1	13	ATSDTGLVYNEQF
TRBV13	TRBJ2-3	13	ASSLSGQGSDTQY
TRBV2	TRBJ2-5	8	ASFRETQY
TRBV27	TRBJ2-2	10	ASRRNTGELF
TRBV27	TRBJ1-2	12	ASSRQGLEYGYT
TRBV7-3	TRBJ2-7	11	ASSLAVSYEQY
TRBV12-3/TRBV12-4	TRBJ1-2	11	ASSLGRFYGYT
TRBV9	TRBJ2-2	14	ASSGWGTGPAGELF
TRBV7-2	TRBJ2-5	11	ASSWTGKETQY
TRBV5-1	TRBJ2-3	12	ASSLSSVADTQY
TRBV9	TRBJ1-1	12	ASSSFGGDTEAF
TRBV11-2	TRBJ1-6	13	ASSLGTGNNSPLH
TRBV24-1	TRBJ2-1	13	ATSEEGLAYNEQF
TRBV5-1	TRBJ1-2	16	ASSPGGAHRVQNYGYT
TRBV4-1	TRBJ2-1	20	ASSQVPPRDFEGQSSNNEQF
TRBV5-1	TRBJ1-4	16	ASSPAPTTGALNEKLF
TRBV3-1/TRBV3-2	TRBJ1-3	12	ASSEQYSGNTIY
TRBV4-3	TRBJ1-4	13	ASSQSVARDEKLF
TRBV5-6	TRBJ1-5	16	ASSLMAGQVLSNQPQH
TRBV10-3	TRBJ2-7	11	AISKDRGDEQY
TRBV6-5	TRBJ2-3	12	ASSYSRSSDTQY
TRBV7-9	TRBJ2-2	14	ASSRLRGRSTGELF
TRBV4-2	TRBJ1-4	12	ASSPDRGYEKLF
TRBV19	TRBJ1-5	12	ASTARASERTQH
TRBV6-5	TRBJ1-2	11	ASSGGSGSVYT
TRBV9	TRBJ2-2	18	ASSGTGTSGGAGRTGELF
TRBV24-1	TRBJ1-5	11	ATGHRYNQPQH
TRBV7-2	TRBJ1-3	15	ASSPGGQGISGNTIY
TRBV30	TRBJ1-2	13	AWTAPSGTGIGYT
TRBV3-1/TRBV3-2	TRBJ2-7	13	ASSRGQGAPYEQY
TRBV25-1	TRBJ1-4	11	ASSEQHVEKLF